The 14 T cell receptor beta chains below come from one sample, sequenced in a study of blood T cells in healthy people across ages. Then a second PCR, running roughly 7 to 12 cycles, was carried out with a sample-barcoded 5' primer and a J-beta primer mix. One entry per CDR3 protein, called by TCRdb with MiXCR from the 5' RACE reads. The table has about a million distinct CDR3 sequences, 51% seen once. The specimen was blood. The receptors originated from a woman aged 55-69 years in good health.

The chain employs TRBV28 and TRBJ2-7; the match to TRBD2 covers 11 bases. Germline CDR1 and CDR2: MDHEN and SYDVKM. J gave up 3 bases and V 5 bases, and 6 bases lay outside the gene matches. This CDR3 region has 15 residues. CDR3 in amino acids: CASSHRLAGNYEQYF. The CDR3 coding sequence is TGTGCCAGCAGTCACCGACTAGCGGGGAACTACGAGCAGTACTTC.

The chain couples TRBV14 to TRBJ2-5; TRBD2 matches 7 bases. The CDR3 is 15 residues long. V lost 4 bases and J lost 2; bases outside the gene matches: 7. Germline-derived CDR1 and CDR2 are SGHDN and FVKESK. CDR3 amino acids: CASSPELGGQETQYF. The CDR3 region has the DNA TGTGCCAGCAGCCCAGAGTTGGGGGGGCAAGAGACCCAGTACTTC.

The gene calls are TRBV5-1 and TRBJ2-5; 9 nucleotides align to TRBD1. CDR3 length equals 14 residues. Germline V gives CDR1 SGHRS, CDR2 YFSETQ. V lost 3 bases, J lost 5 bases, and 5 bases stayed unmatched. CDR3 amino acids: CASSSTGGTETQYF. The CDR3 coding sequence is TGCGCCAGCAGCTCGACAGGGGGGACGGAGACCCAGTACTTC.

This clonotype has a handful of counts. In nucleotides, the CDR3 is TGCAGTGCTAGAGATAGGAGGGGTAATTCACCCCTCCACTTT. It specifies CSARDRRGNSPLHF. The chain uses TRBV20-1 and TRBJ1-6, with a possible D match to TRBD1 (5 bases). Germline loops: CDR1 DFQATT, CDR2 SNEGSKA (reference sequence). Trimming removed 0 bases from V and 6 bases from J, with 9 bases in between. This CDR3 has 14 residues.

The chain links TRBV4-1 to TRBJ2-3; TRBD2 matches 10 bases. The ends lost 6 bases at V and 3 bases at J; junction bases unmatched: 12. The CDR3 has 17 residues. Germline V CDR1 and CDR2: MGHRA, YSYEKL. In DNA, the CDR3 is TGCGCCAGCAGTGAAAGAGTAGAAGCGGGAGGGACAGATACGCAGTATTTT. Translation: CASSERVEAGGTDTQYF.

DNA of the CDR3: TGTGCCAGCAGCTTAGAGGGAGCTTACACCGGGGAGCTGTTTTTT. This encodes CASSLEGAYTGELFF. V gene TRBV11-2 combines with J gene TRBJ2-2; possibly TRBD2 for D (5 bases). The CDR3 totals 15 residues. Per the germline V gene, CDR1 is SGHAT and CDR2 is FQNNGV. V lost 0 bases and J 3 bases, leaving 8 bases between the germline ends.

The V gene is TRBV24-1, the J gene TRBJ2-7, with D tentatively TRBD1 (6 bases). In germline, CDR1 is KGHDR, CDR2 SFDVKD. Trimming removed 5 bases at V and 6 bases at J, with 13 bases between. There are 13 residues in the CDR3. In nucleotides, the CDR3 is TGTGCCACCAGTGCGGACAGACGATCCGAGCAGTACTTC. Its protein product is CATSADRRSEQYF.

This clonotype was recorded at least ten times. CDR3 amino acids: CSVAGGLDTEAFF. The CDR3 DNA reads as TGCAGCGTTGCCGGAGGATTGGACACTGAAGCTTTCTTT. This chain uses TRBV29-1 with TRBJ1-1; D gene uncertain. Trimming shortened V by 4 bases and J by 3 bases, and 12 bases separated the two germline ends. Germline CDR1 SQVTM, CDR2 ANQGSEA. The CDR3 is 13 amino acids.

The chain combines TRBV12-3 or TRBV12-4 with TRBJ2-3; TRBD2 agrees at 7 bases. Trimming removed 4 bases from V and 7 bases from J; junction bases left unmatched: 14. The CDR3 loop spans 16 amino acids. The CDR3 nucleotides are TGTGCCAGCAGTTCCGCCCGGGCGGGAGCATTGAATACGCAGTATTTT. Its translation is CASSSARAGALNTQYF.

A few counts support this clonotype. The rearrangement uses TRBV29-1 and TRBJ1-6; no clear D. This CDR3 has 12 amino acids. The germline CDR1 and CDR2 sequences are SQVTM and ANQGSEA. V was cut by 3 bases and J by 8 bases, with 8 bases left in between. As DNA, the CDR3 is TGCAGCGTTGAGGTTGTTTATTCACCCCTCCACTTT. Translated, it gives CSVEVVYSPLHF. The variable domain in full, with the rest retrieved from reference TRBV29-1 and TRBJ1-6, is SAVISQKPSRDICQRGTSLTIQCQVDSQVTMMFWYRQQPGQSLTLIATANQGSEATYESGFVIDKFPISRPNLTFSTLTVSNMSPEDSSIYLCSVEVVYSPLHFGNGTRLTVT.

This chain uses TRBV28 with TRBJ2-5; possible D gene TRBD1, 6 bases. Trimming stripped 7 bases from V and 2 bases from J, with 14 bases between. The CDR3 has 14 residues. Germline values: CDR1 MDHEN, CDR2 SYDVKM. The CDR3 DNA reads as TGTGCCAGCACCAGGGGAATGGGGCAAGAGACCCAGTACTTC. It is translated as CASTRGMGQETQYF.

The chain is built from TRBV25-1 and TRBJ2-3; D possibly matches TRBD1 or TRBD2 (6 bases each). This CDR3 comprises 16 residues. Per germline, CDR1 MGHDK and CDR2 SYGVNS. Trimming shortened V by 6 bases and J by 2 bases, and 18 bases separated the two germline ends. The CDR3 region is CASRSANGGSTDTQYF. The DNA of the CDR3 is TGTGCCAGCAGATCGGCCAACGGGGGCTCCACAGATACGCAGTATTTT.

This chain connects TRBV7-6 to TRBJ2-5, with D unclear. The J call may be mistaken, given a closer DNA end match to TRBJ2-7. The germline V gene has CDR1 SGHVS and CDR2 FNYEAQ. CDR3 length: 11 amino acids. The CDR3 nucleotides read TGTGCCAGCGGGCAGGCCTACGAGCAGTACTTC. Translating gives CASGQAYEQYF.

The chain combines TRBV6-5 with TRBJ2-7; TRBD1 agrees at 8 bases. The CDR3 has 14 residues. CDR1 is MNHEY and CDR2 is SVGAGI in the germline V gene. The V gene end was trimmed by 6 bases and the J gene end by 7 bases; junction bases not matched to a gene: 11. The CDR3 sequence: CASSQRQGRWEQYF. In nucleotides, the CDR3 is TGTGCCAGCAGCCAACGACAGGGGAGATGGGAGCAGTACTTC.